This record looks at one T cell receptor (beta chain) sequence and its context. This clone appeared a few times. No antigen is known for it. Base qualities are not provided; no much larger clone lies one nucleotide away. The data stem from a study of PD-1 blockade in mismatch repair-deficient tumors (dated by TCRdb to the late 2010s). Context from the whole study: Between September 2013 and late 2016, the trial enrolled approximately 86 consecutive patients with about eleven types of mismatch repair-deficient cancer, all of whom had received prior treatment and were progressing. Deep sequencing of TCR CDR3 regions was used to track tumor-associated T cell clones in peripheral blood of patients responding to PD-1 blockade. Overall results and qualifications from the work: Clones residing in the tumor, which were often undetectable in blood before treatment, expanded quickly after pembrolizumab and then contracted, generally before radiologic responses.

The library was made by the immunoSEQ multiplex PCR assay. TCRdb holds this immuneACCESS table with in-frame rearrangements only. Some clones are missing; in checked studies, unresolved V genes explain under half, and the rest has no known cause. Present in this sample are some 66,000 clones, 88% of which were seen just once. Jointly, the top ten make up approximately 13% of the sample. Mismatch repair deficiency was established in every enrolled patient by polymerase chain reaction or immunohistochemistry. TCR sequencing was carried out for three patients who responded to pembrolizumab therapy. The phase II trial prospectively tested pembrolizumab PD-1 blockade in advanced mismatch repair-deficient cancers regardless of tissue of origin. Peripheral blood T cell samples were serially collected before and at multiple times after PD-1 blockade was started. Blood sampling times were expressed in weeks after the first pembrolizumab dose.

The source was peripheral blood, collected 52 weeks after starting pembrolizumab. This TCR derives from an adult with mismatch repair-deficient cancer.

This receptor has the CDR3 CASSPEGTVNTEAFF. The nucleotide sequence reads as follows: TGTGCCAGCAGCCCCGAAGGCACGGTGAACACTGAAGCTTTCTTT. The sequence joins TRBV7-9 to TRBJ1-1, with no confident D gene call. As encoded in the germline V gene (reference sequence), CDR1 is SEHNR while CDR2 is FQNEAQ. CDR3 length: 15 amino acids, cysteine to phenylalanine. Here the CDR3 DNA is all that survives: 45 bases in frame from base 1. The trim is 5 bases for V and 0 bases for J, with a gap of 13 bases between the germline ends.